A single sample is the source of the 24 T cell receptor beta chains below, sequenced in a study of blood T cell repertoires in COVID-19. Measured with immunoSEQ multiplex PCR; TCRdb has only the in-frame clones, and not every one. The sample holds a few hundred thousand clones, 80% to 95% seen once. Sequencing was performed on PBMCs or T cells enriched from blood (not recorded which). The receptors shown here come from a man between 18 and 35 years old who had recovered from COVID-19.

V and J are TRBV10-3 and TRBJ2-7, with D maybe TRBD1 (6 bases). Germline assignment: CDR1 ENHRY and CDR2 SYGVKD. The V end was cut by 6 bases, the J end by 2 bases, with 14 bases between. There are 14 residues in the CDR3. The DNA of the CDR3 is TGTGCCATCAGCGAGGGGACACCGACCTACGAGCAGTACTTC. Translating gives CAISEGTPTYEQYF.

The V gene is TRBV5-5, the J gene TRBJ1-5; TRBD1 matches at 9 bases. Trimming at V came to 3 bases and at J to 3 bases, leaving 7 bases not matched to a gene. CDR1 is SGHKS, CDR2 YYEKEE, per germline (reference sequence). This CDR3 region has 16 residues. DNA for the CDR3: TGTGCCAGCAGCTGGGGACAGGGCCTCCACAATCAGCCCCAGCATTTT. Translation: CASSWGQGLHNQPQHF.

The V and J genes are TRBV24-1 and TRBJ2-1, with 11 bases fitting TRBD2. Germline V gene lookup returns CDR1 KGHDR and CDR2 SFDVKD. Trimming cost V 3 bases and J 5 bases; bases outside gene matches: 2. This CDR3 is 15 amino acids long. The CDR3 DNA follows: TGTGCCACCAGTGATCCTAGCGGGAGGCACAATGAGCAGTTCTTC. The encoded protein is CATSDPSGRHNEQFF.

V usage is TRBV28 and J usage is TRBJ2-2, with TRBD2 as a possible D gene (6 bases). The germline V gene has CDR1 MDHEN and CDR2 SYDVKM. With 8 bases removed from V and 5 bases from J, the gap between germline ends came to 15 bases. The CDR3 sequence is 14 residues long. This CDR3 is CASLSGGGTGELFF. The CDR3 DNA reads TGTGCCAGCCTTAGCGGAGGTGGAACCGGGGAGCTGTTTTTT.

V usage is TRBV13 and J usage is TRBJ2-2, with 9 bases aligning to TRBD1. The V gene's germline CDR1 is PRHDT and CDR2 FYEKMQ (reference sequence). This CDR3 spans 15 amino acids. The ends lost 5 bases at V and 7 bases at J; junction bases unmatched: 8. For the CDR3, the DNA is TGTGCCAGCAGCCAACAGGGGGCGAGTATCGGGGAGCTGTTTTTT. Translation: CASSQQGASIGELFF.

The chain uses TRBV9 and TRBJ2-1, with D perhaps TRBD2 (6 bases). Trimming left V 0 bases short and J 7 bases short, with 11 bases between. CDR3 length: 14 amino acids. Germline-derived CDR1 and CDR2 are SGDLS and YYNGEE. The CDR3: CASSVGGTWNEQFF. The DNA for the CDR3 is TGTGCCAGCAGCGTAGGGGGGACTTGGAATGAGCAGTTCTTC.

V usage is TRBV2 and J usage is TRBJ1-4; 9 positions match TRBD1. V lost 6 bases to trimming and J lost 3 bases; unmatched junction nucleotides: 8. This CDR3 is built from 16 residues. Germline V gene data show CDR1 as SNHLY and CDR2 as FYNNEI. The CDR3 sequence is CASRITGGAANEKLFF. The CDR3 DNA follows: TGTGCCAGCAGGATCACAGGGGGCGCGGCTAATGAAAAACTGTTTTTT.

The genes are TRBV18 and TRBJ1-2; D remains unclear. Looked up from germline, CDR1 is KGHSH and CDR2 is LQKENI. V was cut by 3 bases and J by 1 base, with 18 bases left in between. The CDR3 covers 17 residues. The CDR3 reads CASSPWVPRTGNYGYTF. The CDR3 bases are TGTGCCAGCTCACCCTGGGTTCCGAGAACGGGTAACTATGGCTACACCTTC.

The chain employs TRBV5-1 and TRBJ2-1, with TRBD2 matching 9 bases. From germline, CDR1 is SGHRS and CDR2 YFSETQ. Trimming cost V 0 bases and J 8 bases; bases outside gene matches: 12. The length of the CDR3 is 17 residues. This CDR3 is CASSLGPWGGRVDEQFF. The CDR3 DNA sequence: TGCGCCAGCAGCTTGGGGCCATGGGGCGGGAGGGTCGATGAGCAGTTCTTC.

The chain uses TRBV7-2 and TRBJ2-1, with a possible D match to TRBD1 (6 bases). Germline assignment: CDR1 SGHTA and CDR2 FQGNSA. V dropped 2 bases and J dropped 9 bases, with 8 bases sitting between them. The CDR3 sequence is 12 residues long. CDR3 sequence: CASSLWGPEQFF. CDR3 nucleotide sequence: TGTGCCAGCAGCTTATGGGGGCCTGAGCAGTTCTTC.

The CDR3 nucleotides read TGTGCCAGCAGTTCGAGCACTGAAGCTTTCTTT. Translated: CASSSSTEAFF. The chain recombines TRBV6-5 with TRBJ1-1, with unresolved D. V lost 4 bases and J lost 4, with 4 bases in between. Germline CDR1 reads MNHEY; CDR2 reads SVGAGI. The CDR3 runs to 11 residues.

This chain joins TRBV9 and TRBJ1-1; possible D gene TRBD1, 6 bases. The CDR3 runs to 15 residues. Germline V CDR1 and CDR2: SGDLS, YYNGEE. V was pared by 0 bases and J by 3 bases, with 12 bases between. The CDR3 bases are TGTGCCAGCAGCGTAGGAACAGGGCAGGACACTGAAGCTTTCTTT. It yields the protein CASSVGTGQDTEAFF.

J is TRBJ1-2 and V is TRBV19; 8 nucleotides match TRBD1. CDR1 LNHDA and CDR2 SQIVND come from the germline V gene (reference sequence). The CDR3 extends over 16 amino acids. Trimming removed 7 bases from V and 5 bases from J; junction bases left unmatched: 15. The CDR3 DNA sequence: TGTGCCAGTACCCCAATGGACAGGGCGGTCCTGTATGGCTACACCTTC. Translation gives CASTPMDRAVLYGYTF.

The chain has TRBV2 and TRBJ1-2; 12 positions match TRBD1. CDR1 and CDR2 from the germline V gene are SNHLY and FYNNEI. The CDR3 has 15 residues. J was trimmed by 7 bases and V by 5 bases; bases with no gene match: 8. The CDR3 DNA is TGTGCCAGCAGTACCGGGACAGGGGGCTTGAGTGGCTACACCTTC. This gives the protein CASSTGTGGLSGYTF. Looking up the rest from reference TRBV2 and TRBJ1-2 gives the full variable domain: EPEVTQTPSHQVTQMGQEVILRCVPISNHLYFYWYRQILGQKVEFLVSFYNNEISEKSEIFDDQFSVERPDGSNFTLKIRSTKLEDSAMYFCASSTGTGGLSGYTFGSGTRLTVV.

The V gene is TRBV3-1 (or the pseudogene TRBV3-2), the J gene TRBJ1-6; D uncertain. Germline values: CDR1 LGHDT, CDR2 YNNKEL (reference sequence). The V and J ends lost 0 bases and 14 bases respectively, with 8 bases between them. The CDR3 is made up of 12 amino acids. The CDR3 loop reads CASSQDYGALHF. DNA of the CDR3: TGTGCCAGCAGCCAAGACTACGGGGCCCTCCACTTT.

The chain joins TRBV4-1 to TRBJ2-1, with 10 bases lining up with TRBD2. The length of the CDR3 is 16 residues. The germline V gene encodes CDR1 MGHRA and CDR2 YSYEKL. V shed 0 bases, J shed 2 bases, and the junction held 1 base outside the gene matches. The CDR3 loop is CASSQDSGRPYNEQFF. CDR3 in DNA: TGCGCCAGCAGCCAAGATAGCGGGAGGCCCTACAATGAGCAGTTCTTC.

The chain has TRBV30 and TRBJ1-5; D remains ambiguous. CDR3 size: 15 residues. The V and J ends lost 1 base and 1 base respectively, with 11 bases between them. The germline CDR1 and CDR2 sequences are GTSNPN and SVGIG (reference sequence). The CDR3 here is CAWSESAGSNQPQHF. CDR3 sequence (DNA): TGTGCCTGGAGTGAGTCAGCCGGGAGCAATCAGCCCCAGCATTTT.

This chain joins TRBV11-2 and TRBJ1-2; D unresolved. V was clipped by 1 base and J by 5 bases, with 11 bases between them. The CDR3 runs to 14 residues. The germline V gene encodes CDR1 SGHAT and CDR2 FQNNGV. CDR3 nucleotides: TGTGCCAGCAGCTTAGTTCCCCGAGGGTATGGCTACACCTTC. It translates to CASSLVPRGYGYTF.

This sequence joins TRBV27 and TRBJ2-1; D uncertain. This CDR3 region has 11 residues. Trimming shortened V by 8 bases and J by 8 bases, and 10 bases separated the two germline ends. The germline V gene has CDR1 MNHEY and CDR2 SMNVEV (reference sequence). CDR3 bases: TGTGCCAGCGGGCCGGTTTATGAGCAGTTCTTC. This sequence encodes CASGPVYEQFF.

The chain couples TRBV19 to TRBJ1-2; 7 nucleotides agree with TRBD1. Germline assignment: CDR1 LNHDA and CDR2 SQIVND (reference sequence). The CDR3 extends over 14 amino acids. V lost 3 bases to trimming and J lost 4 bases; unmatched junction nucleotides: 5. The CDR3 DNA sequence: TGTGCCAGTAGTATGAGTGCAGGGGGCTATGGCTACACCTTC. This translates into CASSMSAGGYGYTF. Based on the CDR3 plus reference TRBV19 and TRBJ1-2, the full variable domain is DGGITQSPKYLFRKEGQNVTLSCEQNLNHDAMYWYRQDPGQGLRLIYYSQIVNDFQKGDIAEGYSVSREKKESFPLTVTSAQKNPTAFYLCASSMSAGGYGYTFGSGTRLTVV.

V and J are TRBV19 and TRBJ2-2; 8 bases match TRBD1. Germline CDR1 and CDR2: LNHDA and SQIVND (reference sequence). Trimming at V came to 6 bases and at J to 1 base, leaving 1 base not matched to a gene. This CDR3 region has 14 residues. The CDR3 DNA follows: TGTGCCAGTAGCGACAGGGGGAACACCGGGGAGCTGTTTTTT. It codes for CASSDRGNTGELFF.

This clone is a singleton in its sample. V and J are TRBV2 and TRBJ2-3; D not certain. V lost 6 bases to trimming and J lost 3 bases, with 7 bases between them. Germline V lookup: CDR1 SNHLY, CDR2 FYNNEI. The CDR3 is made up of 12 amino acids. CDR3 sequence reads: CASSLSTDTQYF. DNA for the CDR3: TGTGCCAGCAGCTTATCGACAGATACGCAGTATTTT. Supplemented by reference TRBV2 and TRBJ2-3, the full variable domain reads EPEVTQTPSHQVTQMGQEVILRCVPISNHLYFYWYRQILGQKVEFLVSFYNNEISEKSEIFDDQFSVERPDGSNFTLKIRSTKLEDSAMYFCASSLSTDTQYFGPGTRLTVL.

The rearrangement joins TRBV19 to TRBJ1-1; the D is unclear. CDR1 and CDR2 (germline): LNHDA, SQIVND (reference sequence). The CDR3 has 13 amino acids. V lost 2 bases and J lost 1, with 5 bases in between. Written as DNA, the CDR3 is TGTGCCAGTAGTATAACAGCGAACACTGAAGCTTTCTTT. Translated, it gives CASSITANTEAFF.

V is TRBV12-3 or TRBV12-4 and J is TRBJ1-2, with D perhaps matching TRBD1 (5 bases). The germline V and J ends were trimmed by 5 bases and 8 bases, with 9 bases remaining between them. This CDR3 region has 11 residues. The CDR3 nucleotides read TGTGCCAGCAGTGGGGGGTGGGGCTACACCTTC. It yields the protein CASSGGWGYTF.